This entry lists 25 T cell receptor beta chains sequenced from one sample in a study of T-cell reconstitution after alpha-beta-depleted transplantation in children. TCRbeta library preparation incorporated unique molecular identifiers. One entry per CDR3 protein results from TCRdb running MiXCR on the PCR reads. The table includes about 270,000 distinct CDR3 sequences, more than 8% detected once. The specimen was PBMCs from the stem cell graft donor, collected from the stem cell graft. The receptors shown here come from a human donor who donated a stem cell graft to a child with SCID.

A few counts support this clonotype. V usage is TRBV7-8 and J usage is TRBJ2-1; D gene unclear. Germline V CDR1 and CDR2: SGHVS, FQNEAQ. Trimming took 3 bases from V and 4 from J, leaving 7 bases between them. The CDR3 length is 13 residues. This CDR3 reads CASSFGVYNEQFF. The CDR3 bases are TGTGCCAGCAGCTTTGGCGTTTACAATGAGCAGTTCTTC.

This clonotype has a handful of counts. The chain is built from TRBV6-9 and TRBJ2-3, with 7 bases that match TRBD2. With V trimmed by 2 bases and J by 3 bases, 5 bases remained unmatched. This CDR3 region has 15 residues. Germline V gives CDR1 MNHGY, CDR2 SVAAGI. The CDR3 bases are TGTGCCAGCAGTTATGGGGGGGGGAAGACAGATACGCAGTATTTT. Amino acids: CASSYGGGKTDTQYF.

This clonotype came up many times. The CDR3 nucleotides read TGTGCCAGCAGTGAGAGTAGTTCGTGGGTTAGCAATCAGCCCCAGCATTTT. Amino acid sequence: CASSESSSWVSNQPQHF. J is TRBJ1-5 and V is TRBV27; no firm D call. CDR1 and CDR2 from the germline V gene are MNHEY and SMNVEV (reference sequence). Trimming shortened V by 5 bases and J by 0 bases, and 17 bases separated the two germline ends. The CDR3 has 17 residues.

The CDR3 here is CSAEGQSPYEQYF. In DNA form, the CDR3 reads TGCAGTGCTGAAGGACAGTCGCCCTACGAGCAGTACTTC. This chain links TRBV20-1 with TRBJ2-7, with D perhaps matching TRBD1 (6 bases). Germline CDR1 and CDR2: DFQATT and SNEGSKA (reference sequence). This CDR3 is 13 amino acids long. Deletions cut 5 bases from V and 2 bases from J, with 13 bases between.

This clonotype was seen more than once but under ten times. Here the CDR3 DNA reads TGTGCCAGCAGTGACGGGACTAGATTCACCGGGGAGCTGTTTTTT. Amino acid sequence: CASSDGTRFTGELFF. This chain uses TRBV6-1 with TRBJ2-2; 8 positions match TRBD2. The CDR3 runs to 15 residues. V lost 3 bases and J lost 4; bases outside the gene matches: 4. Germline CDR1 MNHNS, CDR2 SASEGT.

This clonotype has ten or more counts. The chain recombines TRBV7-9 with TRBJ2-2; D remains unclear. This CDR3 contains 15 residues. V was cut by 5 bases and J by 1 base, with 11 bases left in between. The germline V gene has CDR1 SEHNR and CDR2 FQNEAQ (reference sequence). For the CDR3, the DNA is TGTGCCAGCAGCGCCGAAAACTTGAACACCGGGGAGCTGTTTTTT. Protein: CASSAENLNTGELFF.

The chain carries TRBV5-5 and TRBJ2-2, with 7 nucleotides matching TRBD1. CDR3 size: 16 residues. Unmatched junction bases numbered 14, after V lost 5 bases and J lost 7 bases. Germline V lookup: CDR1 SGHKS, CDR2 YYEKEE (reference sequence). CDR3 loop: CASRSRDSLFFGELFF. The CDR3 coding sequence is TGTGCCAGCAGGTCCCGGGACAGCCTATTTTTCGGGGAGCTGTTTTTT. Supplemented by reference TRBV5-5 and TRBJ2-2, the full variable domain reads DAGVTQSPTHLIKTRGQQVTLRCSPISGHKSVSWYQQVLGQGPQFIFQYYEKEERGRGNFPDRFSARQFPNYSSELNVNALLLGDSALYLCASRSRDSLFFGELFFGEGSRLTVL.

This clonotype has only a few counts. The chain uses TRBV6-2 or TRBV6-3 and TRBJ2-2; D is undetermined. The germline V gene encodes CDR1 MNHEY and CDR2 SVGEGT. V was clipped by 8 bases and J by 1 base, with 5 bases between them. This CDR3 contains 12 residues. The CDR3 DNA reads TGTGCCAGCCACGGGAACACCGGGGAGCTGTTTTTT. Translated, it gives CASHGNTGELFF.

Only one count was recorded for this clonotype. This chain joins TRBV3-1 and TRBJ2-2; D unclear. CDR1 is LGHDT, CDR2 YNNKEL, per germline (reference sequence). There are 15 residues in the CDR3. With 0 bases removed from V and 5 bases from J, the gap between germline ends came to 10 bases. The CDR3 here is CASSQDPWGTGELFF. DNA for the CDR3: TGTGCCAGCAGCCAAGACCCTTGGGGAACCGGGGAGCTGTTTTTT.

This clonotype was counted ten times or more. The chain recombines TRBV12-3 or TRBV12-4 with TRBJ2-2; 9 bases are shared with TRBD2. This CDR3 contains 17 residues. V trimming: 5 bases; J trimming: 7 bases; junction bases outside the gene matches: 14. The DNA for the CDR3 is TGTGCCAGCAGTCCTGGTGGAGCGGGGGGAAACGTCGGGGAGCTGTTTTTT. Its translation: CASSPGGAGGNVGELFF.

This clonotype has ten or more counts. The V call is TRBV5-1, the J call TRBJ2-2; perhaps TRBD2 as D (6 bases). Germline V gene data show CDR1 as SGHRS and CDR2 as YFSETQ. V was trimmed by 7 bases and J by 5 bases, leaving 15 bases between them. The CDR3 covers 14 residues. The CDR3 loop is CASDSGSGTGELFF. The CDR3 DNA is TGCGCCAGCGACAGCGGGTCGGGTACCGGGGAGCTGTTTTTT.

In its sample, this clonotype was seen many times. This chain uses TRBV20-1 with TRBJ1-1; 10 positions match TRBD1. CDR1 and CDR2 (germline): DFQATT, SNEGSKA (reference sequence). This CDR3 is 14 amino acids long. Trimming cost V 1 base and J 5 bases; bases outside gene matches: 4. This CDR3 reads CSARAGQGRTEAFF. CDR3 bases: TGCAGTGCTAGAGCGGGACAGGGGAGGACTGAAGCTTTCTTT.

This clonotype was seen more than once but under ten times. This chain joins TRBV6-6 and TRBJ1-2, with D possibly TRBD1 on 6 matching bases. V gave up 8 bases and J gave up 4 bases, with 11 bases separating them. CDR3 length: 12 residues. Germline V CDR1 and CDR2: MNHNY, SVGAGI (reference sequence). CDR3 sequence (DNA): TGTGCCAGCCAACAGGGAGGCTATGGCTACACCTTC. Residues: CASQQGGYGYTF.

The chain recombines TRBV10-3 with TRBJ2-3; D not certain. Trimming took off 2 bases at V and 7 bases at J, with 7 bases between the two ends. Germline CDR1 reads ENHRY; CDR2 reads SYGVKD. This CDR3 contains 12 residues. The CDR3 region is CAISEGLYTQYF. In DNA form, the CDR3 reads TGTGCCATCAGTGAGGGGCTTTATACGCAGTATTTT.

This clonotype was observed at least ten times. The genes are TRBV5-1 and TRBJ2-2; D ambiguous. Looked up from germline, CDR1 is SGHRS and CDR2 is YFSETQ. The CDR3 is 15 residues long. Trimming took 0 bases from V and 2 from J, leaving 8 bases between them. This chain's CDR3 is CASSLVRANTGELFF. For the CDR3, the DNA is TGCGCCAGCAGCTTGGTGCGAGCCAACACCGGGGAGCTGTTTTTT.

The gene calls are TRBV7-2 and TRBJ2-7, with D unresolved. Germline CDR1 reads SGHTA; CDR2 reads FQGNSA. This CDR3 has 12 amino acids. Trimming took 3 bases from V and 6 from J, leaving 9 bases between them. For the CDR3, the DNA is TGTGCCAGCAGCTTCTGGGGATCCGAGCAGTACTTC. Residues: CASSFWGSEQYF.

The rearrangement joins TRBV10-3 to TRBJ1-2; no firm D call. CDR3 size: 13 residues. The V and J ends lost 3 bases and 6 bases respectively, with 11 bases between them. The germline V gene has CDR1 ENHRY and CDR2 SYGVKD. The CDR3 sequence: CAISEGLIDGYTF. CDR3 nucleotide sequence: TGTGCCATCAGTGAAGGTCTGATCGATGGCTACACCTTC.

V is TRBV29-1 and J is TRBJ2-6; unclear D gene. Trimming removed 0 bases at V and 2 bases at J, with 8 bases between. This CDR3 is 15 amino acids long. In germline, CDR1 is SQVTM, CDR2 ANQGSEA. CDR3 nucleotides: TGCAGCGTTGAAGATCCGAGGACTGGGGCCAACGTCCTGACTTTC. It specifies CSVEDPRTGANVLTF.

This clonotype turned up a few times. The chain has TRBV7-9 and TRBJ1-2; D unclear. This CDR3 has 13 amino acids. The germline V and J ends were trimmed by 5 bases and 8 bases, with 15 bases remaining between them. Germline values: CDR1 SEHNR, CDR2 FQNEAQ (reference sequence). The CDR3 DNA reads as TGTGCCAGCAGCATCCTCGGGCCTTTAGGCTACACCTTC. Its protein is CASSILGPLGYTF.

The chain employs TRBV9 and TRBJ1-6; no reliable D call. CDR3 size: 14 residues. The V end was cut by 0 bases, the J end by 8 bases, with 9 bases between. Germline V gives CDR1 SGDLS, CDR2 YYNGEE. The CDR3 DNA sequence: TGTGCCAGCAGCGTAGGCCGGGCCGATTCACCCCTCCACTTT. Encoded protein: CASSVGRADSPLHF.

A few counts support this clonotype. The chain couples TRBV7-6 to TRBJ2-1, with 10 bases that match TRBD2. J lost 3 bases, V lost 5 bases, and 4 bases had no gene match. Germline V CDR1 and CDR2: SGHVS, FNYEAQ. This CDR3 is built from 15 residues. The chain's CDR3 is CASSMTSGFYNEQFF. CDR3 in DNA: TGTGCCAGCAGCATGACTAGCGGGTTCTACAATGAGCAGTTCTTC.

The CDR3 region has the DNA TGCGCCAGCAGGGGATCGGGACAGGGGATTCACGAGCAGTACTTC. Protein: CASRGSGQGIHEQYF. This chain links TRBV5-1 with TRBJ2-7, with 10 bases that match TRBD1. Trimming cost V 5 bases and J 5 bases; bases outside gene matches: 10. Germline loops: CDR1 SGHRS, CDR2 YFSETQ. The CDR3 has 15 amino acids.

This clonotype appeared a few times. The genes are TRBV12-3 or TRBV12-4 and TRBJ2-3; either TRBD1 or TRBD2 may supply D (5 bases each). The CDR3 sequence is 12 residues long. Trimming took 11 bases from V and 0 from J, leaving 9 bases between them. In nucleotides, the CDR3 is TGTGCCCAAAGGGACAGCACAGATACGCAGTATTTT. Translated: CAQRDSTDTQYF.

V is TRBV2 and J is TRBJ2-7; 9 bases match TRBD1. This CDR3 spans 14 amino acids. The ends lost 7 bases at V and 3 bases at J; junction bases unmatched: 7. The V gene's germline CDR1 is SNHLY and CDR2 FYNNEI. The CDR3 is CASISGTGIYEQYF. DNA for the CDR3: TGTGCCAGCATCTCGGGGACAGGGATCTACGAGCAGTACTTC.

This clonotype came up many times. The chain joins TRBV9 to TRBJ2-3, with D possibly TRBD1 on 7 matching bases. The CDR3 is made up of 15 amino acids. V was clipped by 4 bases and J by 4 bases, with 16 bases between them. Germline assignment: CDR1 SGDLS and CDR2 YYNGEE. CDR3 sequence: CASSLDREVADTQYF. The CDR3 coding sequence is TGTGCCAGCAGCCTTGACAGGGAGGTCGCAGATACGCAGTATTTT.